One and the same sample provided the 21 T cell receptor beta chains below, sequenced in a study of T cell repertoires in cytomegalovirus infection. TCRdb analysed the reads with MiXCR anew, one entry per CDR3 protein. The table lists around 280,000 distinct CDR3 sequences, roughly a tenth of them singletons, with approximately 2.3% in the top ten. The specimen was PBMCs. These receptors were collected from a human donor in good health (CMV status not recorded). Some clones in this sample may be carry-over from other donors' samples.

The CDR3 DNA reads as TGTGCCAGCAGCTACGACAGGGTTGGAGCTTTCTTT. It yields the protein CASSYDRVGAFF. The rearrangement uses TRBV28 and TRBJ1-1, with 7 positions matching TRBD1. This CDR3 comprises 12 residues. The ends lost 6 bases at V and 10 bases at J; junction bases unmatched: 8. CDR1 is MDHEN, CDR2 SYDVKM, per germline. The full variable domain, in which reference TRBV28 and TRBJ1-1 provide the parts outside the CDR3, is DVKVTQSSRYLVKRTGEKVFLECVQDMDHENMFWYRQDPGLGLRLIYFSYDVKMKEKGDIPEGYSVSREKKERFSLILESASTNQTSMYLCASSYDRVGAFFGQGTRLTVV.

This clonotype came up a few times. The V and J genes are TRBV7-2 and TRBJ1-2, with a tentative D call TRBD1 (6 bases). Trimming left V 5 bases short and J 1 base short, with 11 bases between. CDR1 and CDR2 from the germline V gene are SGHTA and FQGNSA. The CDR3 sequence is 14 residues long. The DNA for the CDR3 is TGTGCCAGCAGCATAGGGACACTTAACTATGGCTACACCTTC. Translating it yields CASSIGTLNYGYTF. Variable domain in full (rest from reference TRBV7-2 and TRBJ1-2): GAGVSQSPSNKVTEKGKDVELRCDPISGHTALYWYRQSLGQGLEFLIYFQGNSAPDKSGLPSDRFSAERTGGSVSTLTIQRTQQEDSAVYLCASSIGTLNYGYTFGSGTRLTVV.

This clonotype was observed many times. The gene calls are TRBV6-2 or TRBV6-3 and TRBJ1-5; 9 bases are a match to TRBD1. The junction had 8 bases not matched to a gene; V was cut back by 5 bases and J by 3 bases. Germline V lookup: CDR1 MNHEY, CDR2 SVGEGT. The CDR3 contains 16 residues. CDR3 sequence: CASSRIRDRDNQPQHF. CDR3 in DNA: TGTGCCAGCAGTCGAATCCGGGACAGGGACAATCAGCCCCAGCATTTT.

This clonotype appeared many times. V is TRBV10-3 and J is TRBJ1-1, with a tentative D call TRBD1 (5 bases). The germline CDR1 and CDR2 sequences are ENHRY and SYGVKD. The CDR3 contains 14 residues. The germline V and J ends were trimmed by 7 bases and 1 base, with 13 bases remaining between them. The CDR3 protein is CAITSGRRNTEAFF. The CDR3 nucleotides read TGTGCCATCACCTCAGGGCGTAGGAACACTGAAGCTTTCTTT.

This clonotype showed up many times. The chain joins TRBV18 to TRBJ2-6, with 8 bases that match TRBD2. The germline V gene has CDR1 KGHSH and CDR2 LQKENI. The CDR3 spans 17 residues. V gave up 3 bases and J gave up 4 bases; unmatched junction bases: 8. The DNA of the CDR3 is TGTGCCAGCTCACCGGGACTAGTAGCGAGAGGGGCCAACGTCCTGACTTTC. This encodes CASSPGLVARGANVLTF. The variable domain in full, with the rest retrieved from reference TRBV18 and TRBJ2-6, is NAGVMQNPRHLVRRRGQEARLRCSPMKGHSHVYWYRQLPEEGLKFMVYLQKENIIDESGMPKERFSAEFPKEGPSILRIQQVVRGDSAAYFCASSPGLVARGANVLTFGAGSRLTVL.

There are many counts of this clonotype. The chain combines TRBV7-2 with TRBJ1-1; no reliable D call. Germline-derived CDR1 and CDR2 are SGHTA and FQGNSA. The germline V and J ends were trimmed by 1 base and 1 base, with 7 bases remaining between them. This CDR3 has 14 amino acids. In nucleotides, the CDR3 is TGTGCCAGCAGCTTAGTAGGGAAGAACACTGAAGCTTTCTTT. Encoded protein: CASSLVGKNTEAFF.

This clonotype has a count of ten or more. The chain links TRBV28 to TRBJ2-7; 7 bases line up with TRBD1. CDR3 length: 13 amino acids. V was clipped by 4 bases and J by 4 bases; unmatched bases: 4. Germline loops: CDR1 MDHEN, CDR2 SYDVKM. The CDR3 region has the DNA TGTGCCAGCAGTTCATGGGACAGATACGAGCAGTACGTC. It encodes CASSSWDRYEQYV.

In this sample, this clonotype turned up a few times. CDR3 DNA: TGCAGTGCTCGGGACTCTCCTAACACAGATACGCAGTATTTT. Translating gives CSARDSPNTDTQYF. The chain couples TRBV20-1 to TRBJ2-3, with D perhaps TRBD2 (6 bases). V dropped 5 bases and J dropped 2 bases, with 14 bases sitting between them. The CDR3 consists of 14 residues. CDR1 DFQATT and CDR2 SNEGSKA come from the germline V gene (reference sequence).

In this sample, this clonotype turned up many times. The chain is built from TRBV5-6 and TRBJ1-3; D is perhaps TRBD1 (6 bases). V lost 4 bases and J 0 bases, leaving 11 bases between the germline ends. CDR1 and CDR2 from the germline V gene are SGHDT and YYEEEE. This CDR3 spans 15 amino acids. The CDR3 here is CASSRPDSSGNTIYF. DNA of the CDR3: TGTGCCAGCAGCAGACCGGACAGCTCTGGAAACACCATATATTTT.

The V gene is TRBV2, the J gene TRBJ1-1; D perhaps matches TRBD1 (6 bases). V shed 4 bases and J shed 0 bases, with 9 bases lying between them. Germline CDR1 is SNHLY and CDR2 is FYNNEI. This CDR3 comprises 14 residues. CDR3 residues: CASSVEGVNTEAFF. The CDR3 DNA follows: TGTGCCAGCAGTGTAGAGGGGGTGAACACTGAAGCTTTCTTT.

This clonotype was seen at least ten times. The chain carries TRBV10-3 and TRBJ2-1, with D hard to call. The V end lost 6 bases, the J end lost 3 bases, and 15 bases lay between the germline ends. Per germline, CDR1 ENHRY and CDR2 SYGVKD. This CDR3 comprises 15 residues. In nucleotides, the CDR3 is TGTGCCATCAGCACGGTTCCCCTTTACTACAATGAGCAGTTCTTC. This sequence encodes CAISTVPLYYNEQFF.

This clonotype has a count of ten or more. V gene TRBV7-2 combines with J gene TRBJ2-7, with TRBD1 matching 7 bases. This CDR3 has 15 residues. V lost 4 bases to trimming and J lost 1 base; unmatched junction nucleotides: 7. Germline-derived CDR1 and CDR2 are SGHTA and FQGNSA. The CDR3 coding sequence is TGTGCCAGCAGCTCTACAGGGGACAAATCCTACGAGCAGTACGTC. As protein: CASSSTGDKSYEQYV.

The sample holds many counts of this clonotype. The chain joins TRBV7-8 to TRBJ2-7, with D uncertain. The CDR3 loop spans 15 amino acids. Germline loops: CDR1 SGHVS, CDR2 FQNEAQ. Trimming shortened V by 2 bases and J by 0 bases, and 11 bases separated the two germline ends. CDR3 in amino acids: CASSLNFGSSYEQYF. The DNA of the CDR3 is TGTGCCAGCAGCTTAAATTTTGGCAGCTCCTACGAGCAGTACTTC.

The sample holds a few counts of this clonotype. The chain recombines TRBV28 with TRBJ1-5, with D hard to call. V was trimmed by 3 bases and J by 7 bases, leaving 4 bases between them. The CDR3 is made up of 11 amino acids. Germline CDR1 reads MDHEN; CDR2 reads SYDVKM. For the CDR3, the DNA is TGTGCCAGCAGTTTTCAACAGCCCCAGCATTTT. Residues: CASSFQQPQHF.

Ten or more counts support this clonotype. The genes are TRBV5-1 and TRBJ1-4; the D is unclear. This CDR3 has 13 amino acids. V lost 0 bases to trimming and J lost 5 bases, with 5 bases between them. CDR1 SGHRS and CDR2 YFSETQ come from the germline V gene. The CDR3 sequence: CASSLDRNEKLFF. Written as DNA, the CDR3 is TGCGCCAGCAGCTTGGATAGAAATGAAAAACTGTTTTTT.

This clonotype appeared many times. The chain links TRBV28 to TRBJ1-1; D might be TRBD1 (6 bases). The ends were cut back, 8 bases at V and 6 bases at J, with 25 bases in the middle. The germline CDR1 and CDR2 sequences are MDHEN and SYDVKM. This CDR3 has 16 amino acids. The CDR3 region has the DNA TGTGCCAGCCTAGGAGTCAGGGGCACCCACAGGGCTGAAGCTTTCTTT. It translates to CASLGVRGTHRAEAFF.

This clonotype was seen many times. CDR3 sequence: CASSPPRGAMTDTQYF. CDR3 sequence (DNA): TGTGCCAGCTCACCACCGAGAGGGGCGATGACAGATACGCAGTATTTT. This chain uses TRBV18 with TRBJ2-3; tentatively, D is TRBD1 or TRBD2 (5 bases each). CDR1 KGHSH and CDR2 LQKENI come from the germline V gene. V was shortened by 0 bases and J by 3 bases, with 13 bases between the two germline ends. CDR3 length: 16 amino acids. The full variable domain, with the rest looked up from reference TRBV18 and TRBJ2-3, is NAGVMQNPRHLVRRRGQEARLRCSPMKGHSHVYWYRQLPEEGLKFMVYLQKENIIDESGMPKERFSAEFPKEGPSILRIQQVVRGDSAAYFCASSPPRGAMTDTQYFGPGTRLTVL.

This clonotype was recorded at least ten times. The rearrangement links TRBV2 to TRBJ2-5; no clear D gene. This CDR3 contains 12 residues. The ends were cut back, 3 bases at V and 5 bases at J, with 7 bases in the middle. CDR1 and CDR2 (germline): SNHLY, FYNNEI. The CDR3 bases are TGTGCCAGCAGTGACCCCGAGGAGACCCAGTACTTC. It is translated as CASSDPEETQYF.

This clonotype was seen more than once but under ten times. This chain links TRBV9 with TRBJ2-7, with D possibly being TRBD1 (6 bases). Per the germline V gene, CDR1 is SGDLS and CDR2 is YYNGEE. This CDR3 contains 14 residues. Between the trimmed V and J ends, which lost 4 bases and 3 bases, there was a span of 14 bases. DNA of the CDR3: TGTGCCAGCAGCTCCCGGGGACATGACTACGAGCAGTACTTC. It yields the protein CASSSRGHDYEQYF.

The V call is TRBV29-1, the J call TRBJ1-1, with no clear D. Trimming removed 6 bases at V and 0 bases at J, with 11 bases between. From germline, CDR1 is SQVTM and CDR2 ANQGSEA. CDR3 size: 13 residues. The chain's CDR3 is CSVARPLNTEAFF. The CDR3 bases are TGCAGCGTGGCCCGGCCGCTGAACACTGAAGCTTTCTTT.

This clonotype has ten or more counts. The chain carries TRBV24-1 and TRBJ2-6; D is unresolved. The V and J ends lost 3 bases and 2 bases respectively, with 10 bases between them. This CDR3 comprises 16 residues. Germline lookup yields CDR1 KGHDR and CDR2 SFDVKD. The CDR3 coding sequence is TGTGCCACCAGTGATCTAGACCGGACTGGGGCCAACGTCCTGACTTTC. Protein product: CATSDLDRTGANVLTF.